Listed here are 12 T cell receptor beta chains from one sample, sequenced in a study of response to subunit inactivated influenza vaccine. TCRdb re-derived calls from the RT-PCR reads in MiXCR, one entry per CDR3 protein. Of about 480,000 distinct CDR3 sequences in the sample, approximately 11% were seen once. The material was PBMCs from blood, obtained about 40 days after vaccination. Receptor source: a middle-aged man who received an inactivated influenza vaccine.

CDR3 DNA: TGTGCCAGCAGCTTAAGGGGGAGGGTCAGGAGGGACACTGAAGCTTTCTTT. Translation: CASSLRGRVRRDTEAFF. The rearrangement uses TRBV7-8 and TRBJ1-1; TRBD1 is a possible D gene (6 bases). The V end lost 2 bases, the J end lost 3 bases, and 19 bases lay between the germline ends. The CDR3 length is 17 residues. Germline-derived CDR1 and CDR2 are SGHVS and FQNEAQ.

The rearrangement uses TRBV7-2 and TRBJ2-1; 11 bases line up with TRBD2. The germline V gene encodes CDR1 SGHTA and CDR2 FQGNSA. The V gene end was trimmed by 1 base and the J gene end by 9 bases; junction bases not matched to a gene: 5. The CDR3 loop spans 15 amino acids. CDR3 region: CASSLELAGAAEQFF. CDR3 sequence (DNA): TGTGCCAGCAGCTTAGAACTAGCGGGAGCGGCTGAGCAGTTCTTC.

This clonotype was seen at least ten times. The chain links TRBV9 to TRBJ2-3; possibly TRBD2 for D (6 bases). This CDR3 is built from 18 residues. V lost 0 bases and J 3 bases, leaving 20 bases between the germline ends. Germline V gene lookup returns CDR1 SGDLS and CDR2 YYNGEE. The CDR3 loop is CASSVGSRGRRVTDTQYF. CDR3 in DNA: TGTGCCAGCAGCGTAGGGAGTAGAGGGAGGAGGGTTACAGATACGCAGTATTTT.

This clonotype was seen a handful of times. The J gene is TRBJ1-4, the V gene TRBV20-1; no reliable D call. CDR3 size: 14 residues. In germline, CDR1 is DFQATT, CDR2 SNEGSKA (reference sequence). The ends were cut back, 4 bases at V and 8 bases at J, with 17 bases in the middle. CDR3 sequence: CSAKMTPDNEKLFF. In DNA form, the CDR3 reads TGCAGTGCTAAGATGACACCAGATAACGAAAAACTGTTTTTT.

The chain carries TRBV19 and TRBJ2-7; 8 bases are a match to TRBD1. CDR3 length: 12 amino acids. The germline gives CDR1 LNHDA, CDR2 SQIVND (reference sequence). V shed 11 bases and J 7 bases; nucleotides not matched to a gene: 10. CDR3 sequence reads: CACQGALGEQYF. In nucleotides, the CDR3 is TGTGCCTGTCAGGGGGCATTGGGTGAGCAGTACTTC.

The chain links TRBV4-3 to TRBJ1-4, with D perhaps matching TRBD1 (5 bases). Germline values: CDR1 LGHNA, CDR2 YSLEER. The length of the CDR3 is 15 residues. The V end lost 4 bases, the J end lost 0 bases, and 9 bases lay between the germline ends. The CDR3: CASSPAGATNEKLFF. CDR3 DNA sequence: TGCGCCAGCAGCCCCGCGGGGGCAACTAATGAAAAACTGTTTTTT.

This chain's CDR3 is CASSLDNPGTAYYDYGYTF. Here the CDR3 DNA reads TGTGCCAGCAGCTTAGATAATCCCGGGACAGCGTATTACGACTATGGCTACACCTTC. V and J are TRBV11-1 and TRBJ1-2; 7 bases are shared with TRBD1. The germline gives CDR1 SGHAT, CDR2 FQDESV (reference sequence). This CDR3 region has 19 residues. V was clipped by 1 base and J by 3 bases; unmatched bases: 17.

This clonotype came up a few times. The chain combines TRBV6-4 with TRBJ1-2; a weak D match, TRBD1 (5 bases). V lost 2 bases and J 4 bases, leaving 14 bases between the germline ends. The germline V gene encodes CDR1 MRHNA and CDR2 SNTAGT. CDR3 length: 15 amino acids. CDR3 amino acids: CASSDLPDSFYGYTF. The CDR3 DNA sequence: TGTGCCAGCAGTGACCTACCCGACAGTTTCTATGGCTACACCTTC.

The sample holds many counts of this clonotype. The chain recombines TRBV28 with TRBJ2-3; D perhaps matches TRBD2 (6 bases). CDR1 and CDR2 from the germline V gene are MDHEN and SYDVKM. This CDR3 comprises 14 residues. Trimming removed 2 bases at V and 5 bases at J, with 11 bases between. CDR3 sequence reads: CASSLGGSRDTQYF. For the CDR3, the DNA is TGTGCCAGCAGTTTAGGGGGGTCAAGAGATACGCAGTATTTT.

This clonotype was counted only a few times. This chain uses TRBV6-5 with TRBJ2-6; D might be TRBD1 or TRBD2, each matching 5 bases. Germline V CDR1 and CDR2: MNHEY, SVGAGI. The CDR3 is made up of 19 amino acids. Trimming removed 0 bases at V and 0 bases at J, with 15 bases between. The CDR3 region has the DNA TGTGCCAGCAGTTACTCCCGGGACGATAGATTCTCTGGGGCCAACGTCCTGACTTTC. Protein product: CASSYSRDDRFSGANVLTF.

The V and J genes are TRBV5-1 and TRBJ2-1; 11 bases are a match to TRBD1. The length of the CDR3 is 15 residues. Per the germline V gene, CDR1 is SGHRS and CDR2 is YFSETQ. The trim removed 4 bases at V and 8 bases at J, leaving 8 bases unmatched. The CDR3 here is CASSPRTGGRDEQFF. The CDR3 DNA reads TGCGCCAGCAGCCCCAGGACAGGGGGCCGGGATGAGCAGTTCTTC.

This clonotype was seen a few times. CDR3 loop: CASMLDGILNQPQHF. CDR3 coding DNA: TGTGCCAGCATGCTGGACGGAATATTGAATCAGCCCCAGCATTTT. V gene TRBV2 combines with J gene TRBJ1-5, with unresolved D. Germline V gives CDR1 SNHLY, CDR2 FYNNEI. The CDR3 spans 15 residues. V gave up 7 bases and J gave up 4 bases, with 17 bases separating them.